This TCR beta chain was sequenced during a study of human T cells and chemical hapten exposure. Overall study: Sensitization used 2% DPC on approximately 2 cm by approximately 2 cm upper inner arm skin. Study-level points and caveats: Patch test score rose with PT1 expanded TCRs, significant at 8, 16, 32, not 4.

The time point is: pre-sensitization, week 0. Treatment: therapeutic diphenylcyclopropenone sensitization with weekly scalp DPC. Trimming took off 3 bases at V and 0 bases at J, with 33 bases between the two ends. The germline gives CDR1 SGHNT, CDR2 YYREEE (reference sequence). The CDR3 loop spans 22 amino acids. The sample holds many counts of this clonotype. Its antigen is unidentified. Authors' analysis steps: A per-sample median of about 96,000 TCRs was observed, with counts ranging from about 20,000 to 690,600. TCRdb re-called the RACE reads with MiXCR, one entry per CDR3 protein. What appears here as the V and J calls and clone size reflects TCRdb's work, not the paper's. The sample has tens of thousands of distinct CDR3 sequences; around 7% are singletons.

The clonotype originates from a woman younger than 45 with alopecia areata. Some clones in this sample may be carry-over from other donors' samples. This specimen was whole blood, taken in connection with sensitization to the hapten diphenylcyclopropenone (DPC). J is TRBJ1-1 and V is TRBV5-4; a possible D gene is TRBD1 (6 bases). CDR3 region: CASSSPGKTAGGRGSMNTEAFF. The CDR3 region has the DNA TGTGCCAGCAGCTCCCCCGGAAAGACGGCTGGTGGCAGGGGCTCCATGAACACTGAAGCTTTCTTT.